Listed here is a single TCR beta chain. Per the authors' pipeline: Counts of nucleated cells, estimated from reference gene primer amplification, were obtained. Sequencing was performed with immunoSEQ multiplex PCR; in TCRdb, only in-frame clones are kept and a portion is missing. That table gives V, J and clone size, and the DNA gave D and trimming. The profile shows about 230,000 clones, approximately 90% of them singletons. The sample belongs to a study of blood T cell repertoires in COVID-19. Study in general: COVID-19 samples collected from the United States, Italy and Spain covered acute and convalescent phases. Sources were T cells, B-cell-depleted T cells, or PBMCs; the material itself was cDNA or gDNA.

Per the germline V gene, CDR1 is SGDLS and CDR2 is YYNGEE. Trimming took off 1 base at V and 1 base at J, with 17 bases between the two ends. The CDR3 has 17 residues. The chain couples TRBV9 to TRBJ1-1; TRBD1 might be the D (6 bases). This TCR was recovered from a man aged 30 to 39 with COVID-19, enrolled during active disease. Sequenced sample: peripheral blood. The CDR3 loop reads CASSVTWTVPENTEAFF. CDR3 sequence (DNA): TGTGCCAGCAGCGTAACCTGGACAGTCCCAGAGAACACTGAAGCTTTCTTT.